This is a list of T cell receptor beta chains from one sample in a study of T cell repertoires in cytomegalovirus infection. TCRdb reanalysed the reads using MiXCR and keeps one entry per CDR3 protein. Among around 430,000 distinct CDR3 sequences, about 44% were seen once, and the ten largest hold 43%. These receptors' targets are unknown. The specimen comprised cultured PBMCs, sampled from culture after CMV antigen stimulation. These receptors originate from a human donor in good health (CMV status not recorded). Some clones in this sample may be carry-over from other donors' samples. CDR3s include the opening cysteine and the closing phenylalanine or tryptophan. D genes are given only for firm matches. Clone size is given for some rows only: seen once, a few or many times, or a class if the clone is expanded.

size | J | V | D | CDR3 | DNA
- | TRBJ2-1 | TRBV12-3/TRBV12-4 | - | CASSLFRTNEQFF | TGTGCCAGCAGTTTATTCCGGACCAATGAGCAGTTCTTC
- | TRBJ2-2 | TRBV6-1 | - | CASTDWRRGNTGELFF | TGTGCCAGCACCGACTGGAGGAGGGGAAACACCGGGGAGCTGTTTTTT
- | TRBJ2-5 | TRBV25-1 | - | CASSDLGRGETQYF | TGTGCCAGCAGTGACCTCGGCAGAGGGGAGACCCAGTACTTC
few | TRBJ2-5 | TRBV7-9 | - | CASSSPGQRETQYF | TGTGCCAGCAGCTCTCCCGGACAGAGAGAGACCCAGTACTTC
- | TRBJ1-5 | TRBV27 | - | CASAGGANQPQHF | TGTGCCAGCGCCGGTGGGGCCAATCAGCCCCAGCATTTT
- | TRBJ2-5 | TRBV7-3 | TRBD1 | CASSSPNRGQETQYF | TGTGCCAGCAGCTCCCCGAACAGGGGGCAAGAGACCCAGTACTTC
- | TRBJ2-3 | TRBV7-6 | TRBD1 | CASSHQPTGEADTQYF | TGTGCCAGCAGCCATCAACCGACAGGGGAGGCGGATACGCAGTATTTT
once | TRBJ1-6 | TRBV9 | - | CASSVGKSESPLHF | TGTGCCAGCAGCGTTGGAAAGAGCGAATCACCCCTCCACTTT
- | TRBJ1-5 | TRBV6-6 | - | CASSYSGGAGNQPQHF | TGTGCCAGCAGTTACTCGGGGGGCGCGGGCAATCAGCCCCAGCATTTT
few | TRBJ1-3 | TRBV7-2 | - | CASSLRQGRTIYF | TGTGCCAGCAGCTTACGGCAGGGGAGGACCATATATTTT
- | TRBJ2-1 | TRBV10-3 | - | CAIRPRHLEGDNEQFF | TGTGCCATCAGGCCCCGGCACCTGGAAGGGGACAATGAGCAGTTCTTC
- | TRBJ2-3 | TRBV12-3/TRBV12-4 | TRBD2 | CASSSPLAGGHTDTQYF | TGTGCCAGCAGCTCCCCTCTAGCGGGAGGCCACACAGATACGCAGTATTTT
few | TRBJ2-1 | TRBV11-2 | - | CASSSPGTRGDNEQFF | TGTGCCAGCAGTTCGCCTGGGACTCGAGGGGACAATGAGCAGTTCTTC
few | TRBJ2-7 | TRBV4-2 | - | CASSQGSGINEQYF | TGTGCCAGCAGCCAGGGGTCTGGAATCAACGAGCAGTACTTC
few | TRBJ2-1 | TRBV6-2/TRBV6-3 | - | CASTLRQATSLLNEQFF | TGTGCCAGCACGTTGAGACAAGCAACCTCTCTTCTCAATGAGCAGTTCTTC
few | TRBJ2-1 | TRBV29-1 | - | CSVVGTWGNEQFF | TGCAGCGTTGTCGGGACTTGGGGGAATGAGCAGTTCTTC
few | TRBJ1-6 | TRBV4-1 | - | CASSQGTLNSPLHF | TGCGCCAGCAGCCAAGGGACGCTAAATTCACCCCTCCACTTT
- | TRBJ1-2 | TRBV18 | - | CASSPGGTNPYTF | TGTGCCAGCTCACCAGGCGGGACAAATCCCTACACCTTC
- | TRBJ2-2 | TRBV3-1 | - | CASSQDQYANTGELFF | TGTGCCAGCAGCCAAGATCAGTACGCGAACACCGGGGAGCTGTTTTTT
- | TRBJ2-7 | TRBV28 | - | CASSMSGSYSYEQYF | TGTGCCAGCAGTATGTCCGGGTCCTACTCCTACGAGCAGTACTTC
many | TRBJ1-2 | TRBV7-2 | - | CASSLPQGVGGYTF | TGTGCCAGCAGCTTACCGCAGGGTGTTGGTGGCTACACCTTC
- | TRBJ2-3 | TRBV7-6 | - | CASSSRQATQYF | TGTGCCAGCAGCTCCAGACAGGCGACGCAGTATTTT
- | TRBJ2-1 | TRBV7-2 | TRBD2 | CASSLGGRVYEQFF | TGTGCCAGCAGCTTAGGCGGGAGGGTTTATGAGCAGTTCTTC
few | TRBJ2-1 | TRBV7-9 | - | CASSLRTDVYNEQFF | TGTGCCAGCAGCTTAAGGACAGATGTCTACAATGAGCAGTTCTTC
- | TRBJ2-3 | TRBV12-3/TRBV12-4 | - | CASRLGGLADTQYF | TGTGCCAGCAGGTTAGGGGGTTTGGCAGATACGCAGTATTTT
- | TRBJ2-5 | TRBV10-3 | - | CAISTTKGGETQYF | TGTGCCATTTCGACTACCAAGGGGGGTGAGACCCAGTACTTC
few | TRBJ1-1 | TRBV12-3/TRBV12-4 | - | CASSPPGRAGVNTEAFF | TGTGCCAGCAGCCCTCCCGGTAGGGCAGGAGTGAACACTGAAGCTTTCTTT
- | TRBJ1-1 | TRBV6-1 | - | CASSKQGLNTEAFF | TGTGCCAGCAGTAAACAGGGTCTGAACACTGAAGCTTTCTTT
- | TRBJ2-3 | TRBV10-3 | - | CAIAGGLGSADTQYF | TGTGCCATCGCCGGGGGGCTCGGTTCGGCAGATACGCAGTATTTT
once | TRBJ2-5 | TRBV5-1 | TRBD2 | CARPPLAGGKETQYF | TGCGCCAGGCCCCCTCTAGCGGGGGGGAAAGAGACCCAGTACTTC
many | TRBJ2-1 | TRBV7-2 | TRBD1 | CASSLYGQGSSYNEQFF | TGTGCCAGCAGCTTATATGGACAGGGTAGCTCCTACAATGAGCAGTTCTTC
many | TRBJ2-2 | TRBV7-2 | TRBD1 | CASSLVPGQTNTGELFF | TGTGCCAGCAGCTTAGTACCGGGACAGACGAACACCGGGGAGCTGTTTTTT
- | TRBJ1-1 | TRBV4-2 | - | CASSPRAGAPLNTEAFF | TGTGCCAGCAGCCCCCGAGCAGGGGCCCCTCTGAACACTGAAGCTTTCTTT
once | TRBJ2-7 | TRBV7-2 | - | CASSQTSFAYEQYF | TGTGCCAGCAGCCAAACTAGTTTCGCCTACGAGCAGTACTTC